Listed below are T cell receptor beta chains from one sample, sequenced in a study of T cells in Graves' hyperthyroidism and ophthalmopathy. TCRdb fed the multiplex PCR reads into MiXCR, producing one record per CDR3 protein. The table shows hundreds of thousands of distinct CDR3 sequences, with roughly a sixth occurring only once. What was sequenced was blood. These receptor sequences come from a woman in her fifties or sixties with Graves' hyperthyroidism that later progressed to Graves' ophthalmopathy. Each CDR3 is given with its conserved first and last residue. The order of the fields is D gene, V gene, J gene, clone size, CDR3 DNA, CDR3 protein. D genes are given only for firm matches. Size is omitted from some rows. Given values are once, few, many or a class for expanded clones.

D gene: -; V gene: TRBV20-1; J gene: TRBJ2-3; clone size: many; CDR3 DNA: TGCAGTTCCACGGCGGGGCAAGGAAACACAGATACGCAGTATTTT; CDR3 protein: CSSTAGQGNTDTQYF
D gene: -; V gene: TRBV11-2; J gene: TRBJ1-2; clone size: many; CDR3 DNA: TGTGCCAGCAGCCAGAGGACACCTGGCACCTTC; CDR3 protein: CASSQRTPGTF
D gene: -; V gene: TRBV5-1; J gene: TRBJ1-1; clone size: many; CDR3 DNA: TGCGCCAGCAAGGTAGGGGGATCCAGCACTGAAGCTTTCTTT; CDR3 protein: CASKVGGSSTEAFF
D gene: TRBD2; V gene: TRBV3-1; J gene: TRBJ2-4; clone size: many; CDR3 DNA: TGTGCCAGCAGCAAAGGACTAGCGGGGTTCAAAAACATTCAGTACTTC; CDR3 protein: CASSKGLAGFKNIQYF
D gene: -; V gene: TRBV15; J gene: TRBJ2-1; clone size: -; CDR3 DNA: TGTGCCACCAGCGGAAAGCGGCAGGGGGGGGTCAATGAGCAGTTCTTC; CDR3 protein: CATSGKRQGGVNEQFF
D gene: -; V gene: TRBV11-2; J gene: TRBJ1-1; clone size: many; CDR3 DNA: TGTGCCAGCATCAAATGGGGTGGGACTGAAGCTTTCTTT; CDR3 protein: CASIKWGGTEAFF
D gene: -; V gene: TRBV27; J gene: TRBJ1-4; clone size: few; CDR3 DNA: TGTGCCAGCAGTTCAGCTTTGAGGTCAACTAATGAAAAACTGTTTTTT; CDR3 protein: CASSSALRSTNEKLFF
D gene: -; V gene: TRBV4-1; J gene: TRBJ2-7; clone size: -; CDR3 DNA: TGCGCCAGCAGCCAAGGCAGGGAGAGCGAGCAGTACTTC; CDR3 protein: CASSQGRESEQYF
D gene: TRBD2; V gene: TRBV12-3/TRBV12-4; J gene: TRBJ2-1; clone size: few; CDR3 DNA: TGTGCCAGCAGTTGGTCTTTCGAGACTAGCGGGATGGAGCAGTTCTTC; CDR3 protein: CASSWSFETSGMEQFF
D gene: TRBD1; V gene: TRBV6-2/TRBV6-3; J gene: TRBJ2-7; clone size: few; CDR3 DNA: TGTGCCAGCGGGGACAGCGTAACGTACGAGCAGTACTTC; CDR3 protein: CASGDSVTYEQYF
D gene: -; V gene: TRBV20-1; J gene: TRBJ1-3; clone size: -; CDR3 DNA: TGCAGTGCAGGGGACCTCTCTGGAAACACCATATATTTT; CDR3 protein: CSAGDLSGNTIYF
D gene: TRBD2; V gene: TRBV7-8; J gene: TRBJ2-3; clone size: many; CDR3 DNA: TGTGCCAGCAGCTCTACTAGCGGGGACGGAGATACGCAGTATTTT; CDR3 protein: CASSSTSGDGDTQYF
D gene: -; V gene: TRBV2; J gene: TRBJ2-7; clone size: many; CDR3 DNA: TGTGCCAGCAAAGGGGTCTACGAGCAGTACTTC; CDR3 protein: CASKGVYEQYF
D gene: -; V gene: TRBV30; J gene: TRBJ2-1; clone size: many; CDR3 DNA: TGTGCCTGGAGTGTACTGAGGCGGGAGCAGTTCTTC; CDR3 protein: CAWSVLRREQFF
D gene: TRBD1; V gene: TRBV20-1; J gene: TRBJ2-7; clone size: few; CDR3 DNA: TGCAGTGCAGGGACAGGGGTCCCCTACGAGCAGTACTTC; CDR3 protein: CSAGTGVPYEQYF
D gene: -; V gene: TRBV4-1; J gene: TRBJ1-6; clone size: -; CDR3 DNA: TGCGCCAGCAGCCAAGATCCCGGCACTTGGGTAACACCCCTCCACTTT; CDR3 protein: CASSQDPGTWVTPLHF
D gene: -; V gene: TRBV29-1; J gene: TRBJ1-6; clone size: -; CDR3 DNA: TGCAGCGTCCCCGAAGAGGCAGAGCCTGGGGCACCCCTCCACTTT; CDR3 protein: CSVPEEAEPGAPLHF
D gene: -; V gene: TRBV5-1; J gene: TRBJ2-3; clone size: many; CDR3 DNA: TGCGCCAGCAGCTCAACTGGGGGAACCAGCACAGATACGCAGTATTTT; CDR3 protein: CASSSTGGTSTDTQYF
D gene: -; V gene: TRBV10-3; J gene: TRBJ1-2; clone size: few; CDR3 DNA: TGTGCCATCCAACAGTTCAAGACAGACGACTATGGCTGCACCTTC; CDR3 protein: CAIQQFKTDDYGCTF
D gene: -; V gene: TRBV7-3; J gene: TRBJ2-2; clone size: many; CDR3 DNA: TGTGCCAGCAGCTCCTCACGGACCGGGGAGCTGTTTTTT; CDR3 protein: CASSSSRTGELFF
D gene: TRBD2; V gene: TRBV29-1; J gene: TRBJ2-3; clone size: -; CDR3 DNA: TGCAGCGTTGATAAGACTAGCGGGGCCACAGGTACGCAGTATTTT; CDR3 protein: CSVDKTSGATGTQYF
D gene: TRBD2; V gene: TRBV12-3/TRBV12-4; J gene: TRBJ2-3; clone size: many; CDR3 DNA: TGTGCCAGCAGTTTGTATCGGGGGGGCGTTGATACGCAGTATTTT; CDR3 protein: CASSLYRGGVDTQYF
D gene: -; V gene: TRBV6-1; J gene: TRBJ2-3; clone size: -; CDR3 DNA: TGTGCCAGCAGTGGACGGATAGGGGATACGCAGTATTTT; CDR3 protein: CASSGRIGDTQYF
D gene: -; V gene: TRBV20-1; J gene: TRBJ2-1; clone size: many; CDR3 DNA: TGCAGTGCTAGAGCCTTCGGCGGGTTCTTGGATGAGCAGTTCTTC; CDR3 protein: CSARAFGGFLDEQFF
D gene: -; V gene: TRBV7-9; J gene: TRBJ2-2; clone size: few; CDR3 DNA: TGTGCCAGCAGCTTAGCTCCGGGGGGCGTCGGGGAGCTGTTTTTT; CDR3 protein: CASSLAPGGVGELFF
D gene: TRBD2; V gene: TRBV11-2; J gene: TRBJ2-1; clone size: many; CDR3 DNA: TGTGCCAGCAGCCCCCTCCAGCGGGGGGCCGACTACAATGAGCAGTTCTTC; CDR3 protein: CASSPLQRGADYNEQFF
D gene: TRBD1; V gene: TRBV11-2; J gene: TRBJ2-3; clone size: few; CDR3 DNA: TGTGCCAGCAGCTTAAAAATCGCCGGGACAGGCACAGATACGCAGTATTTT; CDR3 protein: CASSLKIAGTGTDTQYF
D gene: -; V gene: TRBV18; J gene: TRBJ2-7; clone size: -; CDR3 DNA: TGTGCCAGCTCACCATCGAGGACGGACGAGCAGTACTTC; CDR3 protein: CASSPSRTDEQYF
D gene: -; V gene: TRBV3-1; J gene: TRBJ2-3; clone size: -; CDR3 DNA: TGTGCCAGCAGCCTGCTACCCGACACAGATACGCAGTATTTT; CDR3 protein: CASSLLPDTDTQYF
D gene: -; V gene: TRBV4-1; J gene: TRBJ1-2; clone size: -; CDR3 DNA: TGCGCCAGCAGCCAAGATGGGGTTCTGGGCTATGGCTACACCTTC; CDR3 protein: CASSQDGVLGYGYTF
D gene: -; V gene: TRBV12-3/TRBV12-4; J gene: TRBJ2-5; clone size: -; CDR3 DNA: TGTGCCAGCAGTTTGCAACCACTAGAAGAGACCCAGTACTTC; CDR3 protein: CASSLQPLEETQYF
D gene: TRBD1; V gene: TRBV7-2; J gene: TRBJ2-1; clone size: -; CDR3 DNA: TGTGCCAGCAGCTTAGGACCCGGGACAGCATACAATGAGCAGTTCTTC; CDR3 protein: CASSLGPGTAYNEQFF
D gene: -; V gene: TRBV18; J gene: TRBJ1-2; clone size: many; CDR3 DNA: TGTGCCAGCTCACCACTGGATAGCCTCTACACCTTC; CDR3 protein: CASSPLDSLYTF
D gene: -; V gene: TRBV11-2; J gene: TRBJ1-2; clone size: -; CDR3 DNA: TGTGCCAGCAGCTTCTCCGGTGCGGATGGCTACACCTTC; CDR3 protein: CASSFSGADGYTF
D gene: -; V gene: TRBV7-9; J gene: TRBJ1-1; clone size: -; CDR3 DNA: TGTGCCAGCAGCTCCACCGGGGGATATCTAACTGAAGCTTTCTTT; CDR3 protein: CASSSTGGYLTEAFF
D gene: TRBD1; V gene: TRBV6-2/TRBV6-3; J gene: TRBJ2-7; clone size: -; CDR3 DNA: TGTGCCAGCAGTAAGGACAGGGGTGAGCAGTACTTC; CDR3 protein: CASSKDRGEQYF
D gene: TRBD2; V gene: TRBV3-1; J gene: TRBJ2-2; clone size: -; CDR3 DNA: TGTGCCAGCAGCCAAGTCAGGTTAGCGGGGGCCACGAGCACCGGGGAGCTGTTTTTT; CDR3 protein: CASSQVRLAGATSTGELFF
D gene: TRBD1; V gene: TRBV11-2; J gene: TRBJ1-6; clone size: few; CDR3 DNA: TGTGCCAGCAGCTTAGGGACAGGAAATAATTCACCCCTCCACTTT; CDR3 protein: CASSLGTGNNSPLHF
D gene: -; V gene: TRBV3-1; J gene: TRBJ2-3; clone size: many; CDR3 DNA: TGTGCCAGCAGCCGGGCAACCAAAACAGATACGCAGTATTTT; CDR3 protein: CASSRATKTDTQYF
D gene: -; V gene: TRBV24-1; J gene: TRBJ2-5; clone size: -; CDR3 DNA: TGTGCCACCAGTGATTTGCCAAAAGAGACCCAGTACTTC; CDR3 protein: CATSDLPKETQYF
D gene: -; V gene: TRBV27; J gene: TRBJ2-1; clone size: many; CDR3 DNA: TGTGCCAGCAGTTTATCGCCGACACATGAGCAGTTCTTC; CDR3 protein: CASSLSPTHEQFF
D gene: -; V gene: TRBV19; J gene: TRBJ2-1; clone size: -; CDR3 DNA: TGTGCCAGTAGTAGCGGCGCGGGGAACTACAATGAGCAGTTCTTC; CDR3 protein: CASSSGAGNYNEQFF
D gene: -; V gene: TRBV6-1; J gene: TRBJ1-2; clone size: few; CDR3 DNA: TGTGCCAGCAGTGAATGGGGGGTCGGCTACACCTTC; CDR3 protein: CASSEWGVGYTF
D gene: TRBD1; V gene: TRBV19; J gene: TRBJ2-1; clone size: few; CDR3 DNA: TGTGCCAGTAGTATAACTGGGACAGAATTCTACAATGAGCAGTTCTTC; CDR3 protein: CASSITGTEFYNEQFF
D gene: -; V gene: TRBV7-9; J gene: TRBJ2-4; clone size: -; CDR3 DNA: TGTGCCAGCAGCTTATGGACAGGAGGGGGAAAAAACATTCAGTACTTC; CDR3 protein: CASSLWTGGGKNIQYF
D gene: TRBD2; V gene: TRBV9; J gene: TRBJ2-1; clone size: few; CDR3 DNA: TGTGCCAGCAGCGTAGCCGGACTAGCGGGGGGGAGCTCCTACAATGAGCAGTTCTTC; CDR3 protein: CASSVAGLAGGSSYNEQFF
D gene: -; V gene: TRBV27; J gene: TRBJ1-5; clone size: many; CDR3 DNA: TGTGCCAGCAGTTTCCAAGGGAGTCAGCCCCAGCATTTT; CDR3 protein: CASSFQGSQPQHF
D gene: TRBD2; V gene: TRBV6-1; J gene: TRBJ2-3; clone size: -; CDR3 DNA: TGTGCCAGCAGTTCTCGGACTAGCAATTCAGATACGCAGTATTTT; CDR3 protein: CASSSRTSNSDTQYF
D gene: -; V gene: TRBV2; J gene: TRBJ1-3; clone size: -; CDR3 DNA: TGTGCCAGCAGTGATTATACGACGGAGTATAGAAACACCATATATTTT; CDR3 protein: CASSDYTTEYRNTIYF
D gene: -; V gene: TRBV7-3; J gene: TRBJ2-1; clone size: few; CDR3 DNA: TGTGCCAGCAGCTTATCGCATGGGAATGAGCAGTTCTTC; CDR3 protein: CASSLSHGNEQFF
D gene: -; V gene: TRBV2; J gene: TRBJ1-2; clone size: many; CDR3 DNA: TGTGCCAGCAGTGTGTCGGCCTATGGCTACACCTTC; CDR3 protein: CASSVSAYGYTF
D gene: -; V gene: TRBV10-3; J gene: TRBJ2-2; clone size: few; CDR3 DNA: TGTGCCATCAGTGGGGAGGGGGCGAACACCGGGGAGCTGTTTTTT; CDR3 protein: CAISGEGANTGELFF
D gene: TRBD2; V gene: TRBV3-1; J gene: TRBJ2-3; clone size: many; CDR3 DNA: TGTGCCAGCAGCCAAGGGGCTAGCGGGGGAGATACGCAGTATTTT; CDR3 protein: CASSQGASGGDTQYF
D gene: -; V gene: TRBV5-6; J gene: TRBJ2-3; clone size: -; CDR3 DNA: TGTGCCAGCAGCTTGGAAAGAGGGGCTTCAGATACGCAGTATTTT; CDR3 protein: CASSLERGASDTQYF
D gene: TRBD1; V gene: TRBV3-1; J gene: TRBJ2-1; clone size: -; CDR3 DNA: TGTGCCAGCAGCCAAGATTTCGGGGACCGGGACAGGGTTCCTTACAATGAGCAGTTCTTC; CDR3 protein: CASSQDFGDRDRVPYNEQFF
D gene: -; V gene: TRBV10-3; J gene: TRBJ2-3; clone size: many; CDR3 DNA: TGTGCCATCAGTGAAGAGGGGGAAGGAGCAGATACGCAGTATTTT; CDR3 protein: CAISEEGEGADTQYF
D gene: TRBD1; V gene: TRBV6-1; J gene: TRBJ2-1; clone size: -; CDR3 DNA: TGTGCCACCCGGGCCGGGACAGGGGAATACAATGAGCAGTTCTTC; CDR3 protein: CATRAGTGEYNEQFF